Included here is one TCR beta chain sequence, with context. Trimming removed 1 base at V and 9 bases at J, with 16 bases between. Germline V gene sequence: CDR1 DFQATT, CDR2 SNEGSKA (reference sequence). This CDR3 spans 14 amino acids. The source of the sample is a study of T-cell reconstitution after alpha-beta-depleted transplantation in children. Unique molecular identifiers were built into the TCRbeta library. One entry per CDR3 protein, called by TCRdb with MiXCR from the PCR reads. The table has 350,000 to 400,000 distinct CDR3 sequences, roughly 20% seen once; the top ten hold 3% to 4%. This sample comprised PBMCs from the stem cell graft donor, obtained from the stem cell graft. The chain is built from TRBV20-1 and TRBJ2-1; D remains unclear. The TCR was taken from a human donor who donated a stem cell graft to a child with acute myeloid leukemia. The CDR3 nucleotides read TGCAGTGCTAGAGTGCACCTCAGTGGAAGTGAGCAGTTCTTC. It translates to CSARVHLSGSEQFF.